The 16 T cell receptor beta chains given below trace back to one sample, sequenced in a study of T-cell reconstitution after alpha-beta-depleted transplantation in children. Unique molecular identifiers were incorporated when the TCRbeta library was constructed. A single record per CDR3 protein comes from TCRdb applying MiXCR to the PCR reads. The sample has 700,000 to 850,000 distinct CDR3 sequences, 15% to 20% seen once; the top ten hold approximately 4.5%. The sequences come from PBMCs, mostly from graft donor cells, collected 360 days after TCRalphabeta/CD19-depleted stem cell transplant. Source of these receptors: a male patient younger than 18 who had a stem cell transplant for acute lymphoblastic leukemia, so the T cells may come from the graft donor.

This clonotype was seen only a few times. V and J are TRBV6-5 and TRBJ1-1, with TRBD1 as a possible D gene (5 bases). The CDR3 is 15 amino acids. CDR1 is MNHEY, CDR2 SVGAGI, per germline. V was pared by 2 bases and J by 0 bases, with 10 bases between. CDR3: CASSYKWGLNTEAFF. CDR3 DNA sequence: TGTGCCAGCAGTTACAAATGGGGGTTGAACACTGAAGCTTTCTTT.

This clonotype has more than one count but fewer than ten. The chain combines TRBV15 with TRBJ2-1; the match to TRBD2 covers 15 bases. This CDR3 has 16 residues. CDR1 is LNHNV, CDR2 YYDKDF, per germline (reference sequence). V lost 3 bases, J lost 7 bases, and 4 bases stayed unmatched. The CDR3 DNA reads TGTGCCACCAGCAGGGGACTAGCGGGAGGAGATAATGAGCAGTTCTTC. It specifies CATSRGLAGGDNEQFF.

This clonotype was detected a few times. V gene TRBV12-3 or TRBV12-4 combines with J gene TRBJ2-1; D gene ambiguous. This CDR3 is built from 16 residues. Trimming pared 6 bases from V and 8 bases from J, leaving 23 bases between. The CDR3 loop reads CASSPAGSRVYDEQFF. The CDR3 bases are TGTGCCAGCAGCCCTGCCGGGTCAAGGGTTTACGATGAGCAGTTCTTC.

This chain uses TRBV5-1 with TRBJ2-1, with TRBD1 matching 8 bases. CDR3 length equals 14 residues. Unmatched junction bases numbered 4, after V lost 3 bases and J lost 5 bases. In germline, CDR1 is SGHRS, CDR2 YFSETQ. Here the CDR3 DNA reads TGCGCCAGCAGCTGGACAGGGATCAACAATGAGCAGTTCTTC. The encoded protein is CASSWTGINNEQFF.

This clonotype was seen more than once but under ten times. The rearrangement joins TRBV5-1 to TRBJ2-2, with D uncertain. V lost 0 bases, J lost 4 bases, and 13 bases lay in between. Germline-derived CDR1 and CDR2 are SGHRS and YFSETQ. There are 16 residues in the CDR3. In nucleotides, the CDR3 is TGCGCCAGCAGCTTGGCACGGGCTCCGGGCACCGGGGAGCTGTTTTTT. Encoded protein: CASSLARAPGTGELFF.

This clonotype was seen more than once but under ten times. In DNA form, the CDR3 reads TGTGCCAGCAGTTCCGCCGGTGACAGGAGAAATCAGCCCCAGCATTTT. Translation gives CASSSAGDRRNQPQHF. The chain has TRBV12-3 or TRBV12-4 and TRBJ1-5, with D possibly TRBD1 on 6 matching bases. This CDR3 is built from 16 residues. V was shortened by 4 bases and J by 4 bases, with 17 bases between the two germline ends.

The chain employs TRBV5-1 and TRBJ1-4; D gene ambiguous. The V end was cut by 1 base, the J end by 0 bases, with 4 bases between. The CDR3 runs to 14 residues. Per germline, CDR1 SGHRS and CDR2 YFSETQ. CDR3 amino acids: CASSLFSTNEKLFF. The DNA for the CDR3 is TGCGCCAGCAGCTTGTTCTCAACTAATGAAAAACTGTTTTTT.

This clonotype has at least ten counts. This chain uses TRBV7-9 with TRBJ2-1; possibly TRBD1 or TRBD2 for D (6 bases each). Germline V gives CDR1 SEHNR, CDR2 FQNEAQ (reference sequence). This CDR3 has 16 amino acids. Between the trimmed V and J ends, which lost 1 base and 8 bases, there was a span of 18 bases. CDR3 region: CASSLVGGGGSDEQFF. In DNA form, the CDR3 reads TGTGCCAGCAGCTTAGTGGGCGGAGGGGGATCCGATGAGCAGTTCTTC.

This clonotype was found a few times. The chain couples TRBV7-2 to TRBJ2-1; D is unclear. This CDR3 region has 15 residues. Germline lookup yields CDR1 SGHTA and CDR2 FQGNSA. Between the trimmed V and J ends, which lost 0 bases and 0 bases, there was a span of 6 bases. In nucleotides, the CDR3 is TGTGCCAGCAGCTTAGCGGCGGTCTCCTACAATGAGCAGTTCTTC. Its protein is CASSLAAVSYNEQFF.

The chain uses TRBV6-2 or TRBV6-3 and TRBJ1-1; no firm D call. V lost 7 bases and J 1 base, leaving 13 bases between the germline ends. The germline CDR1 and CDR2 sequences are MNHEY and SVGEGT. This CDR3 has 14 residues. This chain's CDR3 is CASTPLTENTEAFF. Written as DNA, the CDR3 is TGTGCCAGCACCCCTCTGACGGAGAACACTGAAGCTTTCTTT.

This clonotype was detected many times. J is TRBJ2-5 and V is TRBV12-3 or TRBV12-4, with 14 bases aligning to TRBD2. CDR3 size: 15 residues. V was clipped by 6 bases and J by 5 bases; unmatched bases: 5. This chain's CDR3 is CASSLRLAGGETQYF. Here the CDR3 DNA reads TGTGCCAGCAGCTTAAGACTAGCGGGAGGGGAGACCCAGTACTTC.

The V and J genes are TRBV5-1 and TRBJ2-1; 11 nucleotides line up with TRBD2. The CDR3 runs 21 residues. V shed 0 bases and J 0 bases; nucleotides not matched to a gene: 14. Germline V lookup: CDR1 SGHRS, CDR2 YFSETQ. CDR3 bases: TGCGCCAGCAGCTTGGGGCTACTAGCGGGAGCCATTATTAGCTCCTACAATGAGCAGTTCTTC. Residues: CASSLGLLAGAIISSYNEQFF.

The chain joins TRBV12-3 or TRBV12-4 to TRBJ2-6, with 7 bases aligning to TRBD1. After removal of 9 bases from V and 0 bases from J, the junction contained 14 bases not matched to a gene. There are 18 residues in the CDR3. In nucleotides, the CDR3 is TGTGCCAGTGTCCCCTGGGGAAGACAGGGCTCTGGGGCCAACGTCCTGACTTTC. Translated, it gives CASVPWGRQGSGANVLTF.

There are a few counts of this clonotype. The rearrangement uses TRBV5-1 and TRBJ2-5; 8 bases line up with TRBD2. Losses at the gene ends were 0 bases for V and 12 bases for J; bases not matched to a gene: 10. The CDR3 is 14 amino acids. CDR1 and CDR2 from the germline V gene are SGHRS and YFSETQ. CDR3 loop: CASSLAELAGLEYF. The CDR3 DNA follows: TGCGCCAGCAGCTTGGCCGAGTTAGCGGGATTGGAGTACTTC.

This clonotype was seen many times. This chain uses TRBV20-1 with TRBJ2-3, with D unresolved. The CDR3 runs to 13 residues. V lost 2 bases and J 1 base, leaving 7 bases between the germline ends. Germline V lookup: CDR1 DFQATT, CDR2 SNEGSKA (reference sequence). CDR3 bases: TGCAGTGCTAGAATTTCGGGCACAGATACGCAGTATTTT. Residues: CSARISGTDTQYF.

The chain carries TRBV5-1 and TRBJ2-7; 11 bases match TRBD2. The V segment lost 0 bases and the J segment 3 bases; nucleotides outside the gene matches: 5. This CDR3 spans 16 amino acids. Germline lookup yields CDR1 SGHRS and CDR2 YFSETQ. The CDR3 region has the DNA TGCGCCAGCAGCTTGGACCAACTAGCGGGAGTCTACGAGCAGTACTTC. Protein product: CASSLDQLAGVYEQYF.